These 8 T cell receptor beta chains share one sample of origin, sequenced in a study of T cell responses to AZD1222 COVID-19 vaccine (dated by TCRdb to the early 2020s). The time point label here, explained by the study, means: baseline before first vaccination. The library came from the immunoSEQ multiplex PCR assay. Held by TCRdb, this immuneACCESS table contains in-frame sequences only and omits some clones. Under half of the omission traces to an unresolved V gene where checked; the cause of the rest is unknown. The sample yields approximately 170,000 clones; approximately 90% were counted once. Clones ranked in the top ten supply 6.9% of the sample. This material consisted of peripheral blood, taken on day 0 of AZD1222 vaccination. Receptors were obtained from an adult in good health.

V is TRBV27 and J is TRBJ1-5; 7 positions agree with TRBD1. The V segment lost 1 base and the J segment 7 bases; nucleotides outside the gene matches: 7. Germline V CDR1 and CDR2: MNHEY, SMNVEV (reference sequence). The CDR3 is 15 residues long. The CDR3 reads CASSLLAQGLQPQHF. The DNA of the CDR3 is TGTGCCAGCAGTTTATTAGCACAGGGGCTGCAGCCCCAGCATTTT.

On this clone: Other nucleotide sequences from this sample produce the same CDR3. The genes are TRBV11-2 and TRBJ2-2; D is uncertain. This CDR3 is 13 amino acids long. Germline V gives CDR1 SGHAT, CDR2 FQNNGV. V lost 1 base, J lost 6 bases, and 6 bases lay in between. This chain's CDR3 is CASSLARPGELFF. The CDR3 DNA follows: TGTGCCAGCAGCTTAGCCCGTCCCGGGGAGCTGTTTTTT.

CDR3 sequence reads: CASSQEVWRGPNYGYTF. The CDR3 coding sequence is TGCGCCAGCAGCCAAGAGGTCTGGAGGGGCCCGAACTATGGCTACACCTTC. The chain has TRBV4-3 and TRBJ1-2; maybe TRBD1 (5 bases). The germline V gene has CDR1 LGHNA and CDR2 YSLEER. The CDR3 spans 17 residues. Trimming removed 0 bases from V and 2 bases from J, with 16 bases in between.

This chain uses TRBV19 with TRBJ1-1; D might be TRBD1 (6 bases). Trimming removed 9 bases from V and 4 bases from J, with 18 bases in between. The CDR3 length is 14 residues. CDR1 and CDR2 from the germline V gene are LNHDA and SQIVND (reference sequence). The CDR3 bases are TGTGCCAGCAGCATGACAGGTTTGGGCACTGAAGCTTTCTTT. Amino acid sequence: CASSMTGLGTEAFF. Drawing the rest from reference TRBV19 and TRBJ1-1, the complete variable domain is DGGITQSPKYLFRKEGQNVTLSCEQNLNHDAMYWYRQDPGQGLRLIYYSQIVNDFQKGDIAEGYSVSREKKESFPLTVTSAQKNPTAFYLCASSMTGLGTEAFFGQGTRLTVV.

The CDR3 spells CATSDSTVEQYF. In DNA form, the CDR3 reads TGTGCCACCAGTGATTCGACGGTAGAGCAGTACTTC. V usage is TRBV24-1 and J usage is TRBJ2-7; D remains ambiguous. V shed 2 bases and J shed 7 bases, with 8 bases lying between them. The CDR3 contains 12 residues. CDR1 KGHDR and CDR2 SFDVKD come from the germline V gene.

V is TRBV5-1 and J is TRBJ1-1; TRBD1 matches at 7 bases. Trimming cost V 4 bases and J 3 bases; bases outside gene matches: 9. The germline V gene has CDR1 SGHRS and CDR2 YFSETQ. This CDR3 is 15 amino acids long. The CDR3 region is CASSETGDPYTEAFF. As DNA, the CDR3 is TGCGCCAGCAGCGAAACAGGGGACCCCTACACTGAAGCTTTCTTT.

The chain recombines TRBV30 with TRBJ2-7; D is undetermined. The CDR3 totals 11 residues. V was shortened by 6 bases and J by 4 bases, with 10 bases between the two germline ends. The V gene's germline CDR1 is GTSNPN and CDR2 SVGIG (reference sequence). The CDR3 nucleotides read TGTGCCTGCTCTAAGAGATACGAGCAGTACTTC. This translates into CACSKRYEQYF.

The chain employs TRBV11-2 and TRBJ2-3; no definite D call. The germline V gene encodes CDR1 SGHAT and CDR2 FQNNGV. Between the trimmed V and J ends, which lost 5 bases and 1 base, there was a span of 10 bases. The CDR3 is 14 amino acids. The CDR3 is CASSQLVRTDTQYF. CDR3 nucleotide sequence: TGTGCCAGCAGCCAACTTGTGCGCACAGATACGCAGTATTTT.